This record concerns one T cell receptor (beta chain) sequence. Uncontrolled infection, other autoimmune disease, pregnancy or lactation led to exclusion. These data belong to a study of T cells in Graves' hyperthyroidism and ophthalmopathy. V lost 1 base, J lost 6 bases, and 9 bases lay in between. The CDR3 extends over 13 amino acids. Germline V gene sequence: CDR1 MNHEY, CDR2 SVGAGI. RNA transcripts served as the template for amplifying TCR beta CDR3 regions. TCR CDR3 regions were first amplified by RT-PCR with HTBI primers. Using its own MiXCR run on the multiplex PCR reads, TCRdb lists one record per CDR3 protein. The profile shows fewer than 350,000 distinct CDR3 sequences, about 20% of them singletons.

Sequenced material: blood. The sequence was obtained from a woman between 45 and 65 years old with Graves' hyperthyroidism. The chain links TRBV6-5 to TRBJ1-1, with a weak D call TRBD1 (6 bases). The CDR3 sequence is CASSYLQGSEAFF. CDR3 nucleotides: TGTGCCAGCAGTTACTTGCAGGGGTCTGAAGCTTTCTTT.